The rows below give T cell receptor beta chains drawn from one sample of a study of CD8 T cells in ankylosing spondylitis. TCRdb called the 5' RACE reads again in MiXCR, with one record for every CDR3 protein. The table includes over 75,000 distinct CDR3 sequences, roughly 10% detected once. Sample: blood, either unsorted or a sorted T cell fraction (not recorded which). The receptor source for this set is a male donor with ankylosing spondylitis or in good health (not recorded which). The CDR3 runs from the conserved cysteine through the conserved F or W. D genes are given only for firm matches. Some rows have no size entry. The others give once, few or many, or a class for an expanded clone.

NA	TRBJ2-7	many	TRBV28	TGTGCCAGCAGACCTAACAGGGCTCTGGGCGAGCAGTACTTC	CASRPNRALGEQYF
NA	TRBJ2-7	few	TRBV2	TGTGCCAGCAGAGTGGGTAGCACGAACTACGAGCAGTACTTC	CASRVGSTNYEQYF
NA	TRBJ1-5	many	TRBV5-1	TGCGCCAGCAGCTTGGAGGACCCTGATAGGGAGCCCCAGCATTTT	CASSLEDPDREPQHF
NA	TRBJ2-3	few	TRBV7-3	TGTGCCAGCAGCTCCCCCGAGGGGGGGCGTGGAGATACGCAGTATTTT	CASSSPEGGRGDTQYF
NA	TRBJ2-7	many	TRBV7-2	TGTGCCAGCAGCTTACTTTCCGAGCAGTACTTC	CASSLLSEQYF
NA	TRBJ2-7	NA	TRBV5-1	TGCGCCAGCAGCTTGGGTTGGGGGCCGAGCTCCTACGAGCAGTACTTC	CASSLGWGPSSYEQYF
NA	TRBJ1-5	many	TRBV27	TGTGCCAGCAGTACGGGCTATCAGCCCCAGCATTTT	CASSTGYQPQHF
NA	TRBJ1-1	many	TRBV5-1	TGCGCCAGCAGCTCGGAATTCCTACCGCGACCGAACACTGAAGCTTTCTTT	CASSSEFLPRPNTEAFF
NA	TRBJ2-3	many	TRBV6-1	TGTGCCAGCAGTGAAGTCGGGGCTCTAGGCACAGATACGCAGTATTTT	CASSEVGALGTDTQYF
NA	TRBJ1-2	many	TRBV9	TGTGCCAGCAGCGTAGTGGAGGGAGAAAATGGCTACACCTTC	CASSVVEGENGYTF
NA	TRBJ1-6	many	TRBV12-3/TRBV12-4	TGTGCCAGCAGTCCCCGCGGGAGGGGAGGTTCACCCCTCCACTTT	CASSPRGRGGSPLHF
TRBD2	TRBJ2-7	many	TRBV5-6	TGTGCCAGCAGCGTGTTTAGCGGGGGGCCCTCCTACGAGCAGTACTTC	CASSVFSGGPSYEQYF
TRBD2	TRBJ2-5	many	TRBV15	TGTGCCACCAGCAGAGGCCCTGGGCTAGCGGGGTTAGAGACCCAGTACTTC	CATSRGPGLAGLETQYF
NA	TRBJ1-1	many	TRBV6-5	TGTGCCAGCAGTTACGCCTCTCCAAACACTGAAGCTTTCTTT	CASSYASPNTEAFF
TRBD1	TRBJ2-7	many	TRBV7-2	TGTGCCAGCAGCACGCCGACAGGGGTCTACGAGCAGTACTTC	CASSTPTGVYEQYF
TRBD2	TRBJ2-3	NA	TRBV27	TGTGCCAGCAGTTCGCGGGGGGCCAAGACAGATACGCAGTATTTT	CASSSRGAKTDTQYF
TRBD2	TRBJ2-3	many	TRBV15	TGTGCCACCAGCACCAGACTAGCGGTGACTAGCACAGATACGCAGTATTTT	CATSTRLAVTSTDTQYF
NA	TRBJ2-3	many	TRBV5-1	TGCGCCAGCAGCCCGGCGGGACAAAGCACAGATACGCAGTATTTT	CASSPAGQSTDTQYF
NA	TRBJ2-7	many	TRBV7-2	TGTGCCAGCAGCTTAGATCCAGCCTTGATTTACGAGCAGTACTTC	CASSLDPALIYEQYF
TRBD1	TRBJ1-5	many	TRBV12-3/TRBV12-4	TGTGCCAGCAGCATCAAGGGGGCGGACCCGGGGAATCAGCCCCAGCATTTT	CASSIKGADPGNQPQHF
NA	TRBJ2-6	NA	TRBV4-2	TGTGCCAGCAGCCCCCGGCGTGTCTCTGGGGCCAACGTCCTGACTTTC	CASSPRRVSGANVLTF
NA	TRBJ1-5	many	TRBV19	TGTGCCAGTAGTTTAACTCAGCTTTATAGCAATCAGCCCCAGCATTTT	CASSLTQLYSNQPQHF
NA	TRBJ2-5	many	TRBV11-2	TGTGCCAGCAGCCTCCTAGGGGGGGAACAAGAGACCCAGTACTTC	CASSLLGGEQETQYF